Described below is a single T cell receptor beta chain sequence and its context. Its antigen remains unidentified. Libraries were prepared by immunoSEQ multiplex PCR; TCRdb keeps only in-frame clonotypes and omits some of them. This repertoire shows over 2 million clones, around 93% found once; its top ten account for 0.37%. V trimming: 2 bases; J trimming: 8 bases; junction bases outside the gene matches: 6. The CDR3 runs to 15 residues. The V gene's germline CDR1 is WSHSY and CDR2 SAAADI. The data were obtained in a study of shared clonotypes between healthy human individuals. Study-wide points: A small donor pool kept down the genetic and exposure-history diversity that was represented. A handful of donors showed sharing of about 5.5% of naive CD4 clonotypes. Clonotype sharing among donors was expected to depend on sequencing depth.

The chain links TRBV10-2 to TRBJ1-2, with 12 bases lining up with TRBD1. This clonotype was sampled from a man aged 18 to 29 in good health. Some clones in this sample may be carry-over from other donors' samples. Sequences were obtained from naive CD4+ T cells from PBMCs. The subset was: CD45RA+ positively selected. CDR3 loop: CASSEGDRGRRGYTF. The CDR3 DNA sequence: TGCGCCAGCAGTGAGGGGGACAGGGGGCGCAGGGGCTACACCTTC.